A few counts support the clone carrying this T cell receptor (beta chain). Its antigen remains unidentified. The sample comes from a study of cytomegalovirus exposure and HLA in healthy donors. Notes on the study in general: A list of 164 TCR beta chains associated with cytomegalovirus was given. In vitro confirmation showed a few CMV-associated chains to be CMV antigen specific. As was reported, the classifier diagnosed cytomegalovirus status with high specificity and sensitivity.

Using immunoSEQ multiplex PCR, the repertoire was profiled, and TCRdb retains in-frame clones only, with some absent. The sample holds fewer than 200,000 clones, approximately 87% seen once. Germline lookup yields CDR1 SQVTM and CDR2 ANQGSEA. J gave up 4 bases and V 5 bases, and 9 bases lay outside the gene matches. This CDR3 contains 14 residues. The source is a woman aged 25 to 39 in good health and CMV-seronegative. The rearrangement links TRBV29-1 to TRBJ1-2; 8 bases agree with TRBD1. The sample consisted of PBMCs. CDR3 bases: TGCAGCGTTTATGACAGGGGAGGGTCCTATGGCTACACCTTC. Protein product: CSVYDRGGSYGYTF.